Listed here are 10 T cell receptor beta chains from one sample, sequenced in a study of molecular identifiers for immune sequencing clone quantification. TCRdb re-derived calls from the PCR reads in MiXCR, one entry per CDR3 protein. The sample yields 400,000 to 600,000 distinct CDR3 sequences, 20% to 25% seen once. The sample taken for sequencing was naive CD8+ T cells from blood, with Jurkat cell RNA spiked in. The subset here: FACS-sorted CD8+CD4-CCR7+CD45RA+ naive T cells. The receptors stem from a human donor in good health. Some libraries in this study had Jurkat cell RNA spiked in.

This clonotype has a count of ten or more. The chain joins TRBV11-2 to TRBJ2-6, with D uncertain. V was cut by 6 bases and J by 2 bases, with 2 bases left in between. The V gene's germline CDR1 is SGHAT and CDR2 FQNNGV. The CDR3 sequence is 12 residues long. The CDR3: CASRAGANVLTF. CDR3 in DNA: TGTGCCAGCAGGGCTGGGGCCAACGTCCTGACTTTC.

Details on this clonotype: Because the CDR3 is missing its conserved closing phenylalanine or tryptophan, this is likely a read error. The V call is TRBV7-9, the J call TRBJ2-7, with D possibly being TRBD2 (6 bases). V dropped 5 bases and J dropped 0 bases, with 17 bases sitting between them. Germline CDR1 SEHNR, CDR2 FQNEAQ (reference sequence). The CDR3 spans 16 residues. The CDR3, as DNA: TGTGCCAGCAGCACCCCGGGCGGGGCCGCCTCCTACGAGCAGTACTAC. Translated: CASSTPGGAASYEQYY.

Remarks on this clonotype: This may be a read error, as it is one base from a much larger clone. CDR3 bases: TGTGCCAGCAGCAATCAATCGGAGAGAACCTACGAGCAGTACTTC. The encoded protein is CASSNQSERTYEQYF. V usage is TRBV21-1 and J usage is TRBJ2-7. TRBV21-1 is assigned pseudogene status. CDR3 size: 15 residues.

This CDR3 is CASSSGLGPSEGKQYF. The DNA of the CDR3 is TGTGCCAGCAGCTCCGGTCTCGGCCCTTCCGAGGGAAAGCAGTACTTC. J is TRBJ2-7 and V is TRBV11-1; a weak D match, TRBD2 (5 bases). CDR3 size: 16 residues. V lost 4 bases and J 8 bases, leaving 24 bases between the germline ends. Germline-derived CDR1 and CDR2 are SGHAT and FQDESV (reference sequence).

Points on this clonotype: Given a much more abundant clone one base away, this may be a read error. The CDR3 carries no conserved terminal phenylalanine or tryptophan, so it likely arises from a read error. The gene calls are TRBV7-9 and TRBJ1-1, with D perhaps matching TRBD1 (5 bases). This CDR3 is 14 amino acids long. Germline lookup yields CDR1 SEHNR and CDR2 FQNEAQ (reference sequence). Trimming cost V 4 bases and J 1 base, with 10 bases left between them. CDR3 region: CASSSWGENTEAFL. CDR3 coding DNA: TGTGCCAGCAGCTCCTGGGGGGAGAACACTGAAGCTTTCCTT.

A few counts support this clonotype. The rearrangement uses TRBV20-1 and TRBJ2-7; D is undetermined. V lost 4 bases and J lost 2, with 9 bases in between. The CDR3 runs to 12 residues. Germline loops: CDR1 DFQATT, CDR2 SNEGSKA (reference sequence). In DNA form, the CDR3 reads TGCAGTGCTAATGCACTTACCTACGAGCAGTACTTC. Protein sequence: CSANALTYEQYF.

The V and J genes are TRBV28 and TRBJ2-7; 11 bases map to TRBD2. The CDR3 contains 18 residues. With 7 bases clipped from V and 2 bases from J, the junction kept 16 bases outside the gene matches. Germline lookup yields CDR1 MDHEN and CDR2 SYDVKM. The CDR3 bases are TGTGCCAGCAACGAAGACGCTACTAGCGGGGGTAGGCCCTACGAGCAGTACTTC. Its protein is CASNEDATSGGRPYEQYF.

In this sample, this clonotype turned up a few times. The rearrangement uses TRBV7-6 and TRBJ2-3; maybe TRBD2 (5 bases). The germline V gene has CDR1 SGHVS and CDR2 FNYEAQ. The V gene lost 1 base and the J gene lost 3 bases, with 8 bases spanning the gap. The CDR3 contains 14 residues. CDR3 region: CASSLELETDTQYF. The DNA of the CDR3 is TGTGCCAGCAGCTTAGAACTAGAAACAGATACGCAGTATTTT.

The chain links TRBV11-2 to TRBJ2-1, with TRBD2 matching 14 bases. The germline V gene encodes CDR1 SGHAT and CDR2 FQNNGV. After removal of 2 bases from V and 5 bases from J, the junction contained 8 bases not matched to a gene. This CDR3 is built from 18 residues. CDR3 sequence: CASSLTGTSGGHHNEQFF. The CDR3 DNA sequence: TGTGCCAGCAGCTTAACCGGGACTAGCGGGGGTCACCACAATGAGCAGTTCTTC.

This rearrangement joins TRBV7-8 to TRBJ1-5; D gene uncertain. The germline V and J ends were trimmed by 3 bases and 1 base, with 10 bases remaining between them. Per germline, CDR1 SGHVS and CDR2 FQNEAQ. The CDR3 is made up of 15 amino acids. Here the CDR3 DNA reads TGTGCCAGCAGCTTGTGGGGTATGAGCAATCAGCCCCAGCATTTT. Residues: CASSLWGMSNQPQHF.